Many counts were recorded for the clone carrying this TCR beta chain. Its antigen is currently unknown. Construction of TCR beta libraries relied on iRepertoire HTBI primers and on Arm-PCR targeting CDR3 regions. In TCRdb, the multiplex PCR reads were re-called with MiXCR into one record per CDR3 protein. The sample has over 350,000 distinct CDR3 sequences; less than 25% are singletons. The sample comes from a study of regulatory T cells in long-lasting Graves disease. Study findings and constraints: Newly diagnosed Graves' patients exceeded persistent ones in TCR diversity. There was favoring of TRBV28, TRBJ1-2 and TRBJ2-5 in persistent disease.

The sample's time point: persistent/refractory GD, antithyroid drugs over 5 years with positive TRAb. With RNA extracted from PBMCs as input, the TCR library was made. The authors diagnosed Graves' disease using American Thyroid Association guidelines. Germline CDR1 and CDR2: SGHAT and FQDESV (reference sequence). V lost 5 bases and J 3 bases, leaving 14 bases between the germline ends. The CDR3 contains 14 residues. This receptor was taken from a female donor with Graves disease. The sample in question was peripheral blood mononuclear cells (PBMCs), obtained when the disease was refractory, from a patient treated with antithyroid drugs. V is TRBV11-1 and J is TRBJ2-7, with D possibly TRBD2 on 5 matching bases. The CDR3 DNA sequence: TGTGCCAGCAGCCTTCCGGGGTTGATCTACGAGCAGTACTTC. Amino acid sequence: CASSLPGLIYEQYF.